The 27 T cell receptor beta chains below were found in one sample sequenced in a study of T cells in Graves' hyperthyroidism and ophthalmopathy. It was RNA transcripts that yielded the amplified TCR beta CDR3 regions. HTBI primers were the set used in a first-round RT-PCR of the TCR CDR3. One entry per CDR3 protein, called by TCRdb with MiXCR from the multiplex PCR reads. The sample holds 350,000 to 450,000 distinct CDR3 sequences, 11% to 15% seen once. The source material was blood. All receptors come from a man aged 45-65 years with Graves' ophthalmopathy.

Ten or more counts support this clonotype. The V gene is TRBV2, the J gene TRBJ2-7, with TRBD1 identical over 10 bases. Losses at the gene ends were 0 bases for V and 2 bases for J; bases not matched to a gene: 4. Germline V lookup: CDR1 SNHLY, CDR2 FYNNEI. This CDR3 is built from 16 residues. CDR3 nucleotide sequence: TGTGCCAGCAGTGAAGCGACAGGGGGCGGTCCCTACGAGCAGTACTTC. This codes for CASSEATGGGPYEQYF.

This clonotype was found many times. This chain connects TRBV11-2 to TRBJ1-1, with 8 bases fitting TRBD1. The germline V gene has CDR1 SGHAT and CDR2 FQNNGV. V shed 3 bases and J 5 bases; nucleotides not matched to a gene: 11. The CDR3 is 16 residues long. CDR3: CASSFYGTGGRTEAFF. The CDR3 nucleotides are TGTGCCAGCAGCTTCTACGGAACAGGGGGGAGGACTGAAGCTTTCTTT.

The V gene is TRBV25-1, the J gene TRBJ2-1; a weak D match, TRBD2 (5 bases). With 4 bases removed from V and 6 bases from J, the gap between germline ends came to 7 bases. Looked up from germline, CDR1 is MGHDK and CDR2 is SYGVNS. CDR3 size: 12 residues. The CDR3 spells CASSVRVNEQFF. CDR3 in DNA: TGTGCCAGCAGTGTGAGGGTCAATGAGCAGTTCTTC.

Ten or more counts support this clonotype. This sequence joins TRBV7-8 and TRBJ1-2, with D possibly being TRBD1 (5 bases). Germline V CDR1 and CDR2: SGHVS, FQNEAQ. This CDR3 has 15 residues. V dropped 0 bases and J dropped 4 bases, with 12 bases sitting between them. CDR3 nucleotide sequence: TGTGCCAGCAGCTTAGCCATGGGGCACGGCTATGGCTACACCTTC. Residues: CASSLAMGHGYGYTF.

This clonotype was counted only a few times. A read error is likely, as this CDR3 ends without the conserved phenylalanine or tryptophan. The CDR3 protein is CATSGQGSYEQYS. For the CDR3, the DNA is TGTGCCACCTCTGGACAGGGATCATACGAGCAGTACTCC. The V call is TRBV24-1, the J call TRBJ2-7; 8 nucleotides line up with TRBD1. Per germline, CDR1 KGHDR and CDR2 SFDVKD. The CDR3 contains 13 residues. Losses at the gene ends were 9 bases for V and 4 bases for J; bases not matched to a gene: 7.

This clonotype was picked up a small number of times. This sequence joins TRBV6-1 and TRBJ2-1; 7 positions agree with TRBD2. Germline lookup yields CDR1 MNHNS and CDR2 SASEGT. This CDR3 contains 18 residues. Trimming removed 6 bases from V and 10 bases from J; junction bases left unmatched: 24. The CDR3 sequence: CASSRTSSLGNLQLEQFF. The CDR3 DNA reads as TGTGCCAGCAGCCGGACTAGTTCCCTCGGTAATCTACAATTAGAGCAGTTCTTC.

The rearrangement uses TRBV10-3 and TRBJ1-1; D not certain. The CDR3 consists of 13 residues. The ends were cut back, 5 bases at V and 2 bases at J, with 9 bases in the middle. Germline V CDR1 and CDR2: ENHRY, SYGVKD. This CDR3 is CAISKKVNTEAFF. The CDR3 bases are TGTGCCATCAGTAAAAAGGTAAACACTGAAGCTTTCTTT.

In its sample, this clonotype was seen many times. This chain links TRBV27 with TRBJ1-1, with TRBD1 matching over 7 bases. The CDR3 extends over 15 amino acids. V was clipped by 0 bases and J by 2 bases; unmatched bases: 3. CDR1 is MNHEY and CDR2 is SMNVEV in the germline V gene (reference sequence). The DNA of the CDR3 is TGTGCCAGCAGTTTATCAGGGGGCATAAACACTGAAGCTTTCTTT. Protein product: CASSLSGGINTEAFF.

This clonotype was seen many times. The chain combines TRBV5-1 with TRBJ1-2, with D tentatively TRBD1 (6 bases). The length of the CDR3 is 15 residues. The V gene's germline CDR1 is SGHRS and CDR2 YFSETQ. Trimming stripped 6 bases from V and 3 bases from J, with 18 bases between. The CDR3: CASTTDRGGHYGYTF. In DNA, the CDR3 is TGCGCCAGCACCACAGATCGTGGGGGGCACTATGGCTACACCTTC. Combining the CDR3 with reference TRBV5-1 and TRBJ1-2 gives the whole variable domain KAGVTQTPRYLIKTRGQQVTLSCSPISGHRSVSWYQQTPGQGLQFLFEYFSETQRNKGNFPGRFSGRQFSNSRSEMNVSTLELGDSALYLCASTTDRGGHYGYTFGSGTRLTVV.

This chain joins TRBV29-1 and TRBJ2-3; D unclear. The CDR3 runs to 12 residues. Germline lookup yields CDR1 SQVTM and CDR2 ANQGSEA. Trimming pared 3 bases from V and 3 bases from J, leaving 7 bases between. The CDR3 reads CSVEFQTDTQYF. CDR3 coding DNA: TGCAGCGTTGAGTTCCAGACAGATACGCAGTATTTT.

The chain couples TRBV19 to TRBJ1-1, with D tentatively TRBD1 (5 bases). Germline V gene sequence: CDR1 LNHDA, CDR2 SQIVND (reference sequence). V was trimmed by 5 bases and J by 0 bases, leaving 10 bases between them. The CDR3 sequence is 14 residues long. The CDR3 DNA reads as TGTGCCAGTAGTGCGGGACGGTTGAACACTGAAGCTTTCTTT. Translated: CASSAGRLNTEAFF.

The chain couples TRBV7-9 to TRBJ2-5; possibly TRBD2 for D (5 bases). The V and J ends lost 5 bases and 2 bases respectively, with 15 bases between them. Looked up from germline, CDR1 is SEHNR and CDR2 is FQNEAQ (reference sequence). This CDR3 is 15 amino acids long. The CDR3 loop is CASSLHGLTQETQYF. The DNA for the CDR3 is TGTGCCAGCAGCCTCCACGGACTGACACAAGAGACCCAGTACTTC.

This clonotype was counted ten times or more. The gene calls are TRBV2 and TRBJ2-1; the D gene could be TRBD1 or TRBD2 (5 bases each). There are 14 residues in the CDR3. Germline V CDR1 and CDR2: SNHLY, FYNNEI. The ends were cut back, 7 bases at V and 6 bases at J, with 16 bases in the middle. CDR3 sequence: CASKRDDAFNEQFF. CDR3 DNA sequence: TGTGCCAGCAAGAGGGACGATGCATTCAATGAGCAGTTCTTC.

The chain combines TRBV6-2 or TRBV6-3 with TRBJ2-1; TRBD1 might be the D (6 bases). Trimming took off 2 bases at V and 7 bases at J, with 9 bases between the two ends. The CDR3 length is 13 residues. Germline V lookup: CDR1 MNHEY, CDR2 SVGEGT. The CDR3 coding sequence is TGTGCCAGCAGTTACGGACAGCAGAATGAGCAGTTCTTC. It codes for CASSYGQQNEQFF.

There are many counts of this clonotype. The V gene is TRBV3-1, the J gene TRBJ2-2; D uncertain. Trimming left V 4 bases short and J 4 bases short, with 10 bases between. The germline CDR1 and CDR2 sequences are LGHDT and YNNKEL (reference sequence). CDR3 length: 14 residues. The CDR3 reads CASSPRGRTGELFF. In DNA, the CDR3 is TGTGCCAGCAGCCCCCGAGGACGCACCGGGGAGCTGTTTTTT. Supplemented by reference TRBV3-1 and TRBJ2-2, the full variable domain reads DTAVSQTPKYLVTQMGNDKSIKCEQNLGHDTMYWYKQDSKKFLKIMFSYNNKELIINETVPNRFSPKSPDKAHLNLHINSLELGDSAVYFCASSPRGRTGELFFGEGSRLTVL.

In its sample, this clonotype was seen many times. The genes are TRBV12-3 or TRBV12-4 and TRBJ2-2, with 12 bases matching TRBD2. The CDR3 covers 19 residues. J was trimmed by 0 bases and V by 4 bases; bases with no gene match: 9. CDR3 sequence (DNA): TGTGCCAGCAGTTCTAGGACTAGCGGGATTGCATCGAACACCGGGGAGCTGTTTTTT. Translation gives CASSSRTSGIASNTGELFF.

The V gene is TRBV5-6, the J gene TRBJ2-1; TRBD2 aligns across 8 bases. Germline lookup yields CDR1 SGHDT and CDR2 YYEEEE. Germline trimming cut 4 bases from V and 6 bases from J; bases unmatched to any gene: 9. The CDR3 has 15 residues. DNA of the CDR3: TGTGCCAGCAGCCCCCGGGAGGGGCTTAGCAATGAGCAGTTCTTC. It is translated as CASSPREGLSNEQFF.

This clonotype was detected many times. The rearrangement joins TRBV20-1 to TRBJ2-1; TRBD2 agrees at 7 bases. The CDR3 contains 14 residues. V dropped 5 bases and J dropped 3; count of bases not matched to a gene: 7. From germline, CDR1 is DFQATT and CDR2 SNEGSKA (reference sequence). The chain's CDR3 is CSADGGGIYNEQFF. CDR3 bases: TGCAGTGCTGACGGGGGAGGGATCTACAATGAGCAGTTCTTC.

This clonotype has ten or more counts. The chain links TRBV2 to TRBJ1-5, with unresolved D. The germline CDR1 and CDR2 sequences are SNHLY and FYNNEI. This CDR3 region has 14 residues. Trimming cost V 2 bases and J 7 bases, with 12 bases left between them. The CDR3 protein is CASSERRPGQPQHF. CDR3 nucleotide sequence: TGTGCCAGCAGTGAAAGACGACCTGGGCAGCCCCAGCATTTT.

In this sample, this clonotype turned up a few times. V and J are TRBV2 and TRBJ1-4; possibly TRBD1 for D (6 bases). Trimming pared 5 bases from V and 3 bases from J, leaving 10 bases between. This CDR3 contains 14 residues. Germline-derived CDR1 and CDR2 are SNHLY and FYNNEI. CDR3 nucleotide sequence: TGTGCCAGCAGTCAACAGGGCCCTAATGAAAAACTGTTTTTT. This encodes CASSQQGPNEKLFF.

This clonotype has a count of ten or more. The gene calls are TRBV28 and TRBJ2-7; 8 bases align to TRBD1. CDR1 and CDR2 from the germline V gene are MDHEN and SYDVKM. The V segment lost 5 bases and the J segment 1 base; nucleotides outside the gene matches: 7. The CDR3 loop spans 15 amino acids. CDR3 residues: CASSTGGVWSYEQYF. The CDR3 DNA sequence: TGTGCCAGCAGTACAGGGGGAGTATGGTCCTACGAGCAGTACTTC.

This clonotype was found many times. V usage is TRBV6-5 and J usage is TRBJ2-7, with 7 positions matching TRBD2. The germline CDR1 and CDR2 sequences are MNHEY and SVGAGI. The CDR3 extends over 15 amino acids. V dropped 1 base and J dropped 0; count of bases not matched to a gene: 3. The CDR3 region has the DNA TGTGCCAGCAGTTACTGGCGGGAGACCTCCTACGAGCAGTACTTC. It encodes CASSYWRETSYEQYF.

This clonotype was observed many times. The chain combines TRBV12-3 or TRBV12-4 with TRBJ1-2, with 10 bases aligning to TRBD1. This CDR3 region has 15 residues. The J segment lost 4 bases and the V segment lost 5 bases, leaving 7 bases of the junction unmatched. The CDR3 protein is CASSPGTGEGYGYTF. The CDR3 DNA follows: TGTGCCAGCAGTCCAGGGACAGGGGAGGGCTATGGCTACACCTTC.

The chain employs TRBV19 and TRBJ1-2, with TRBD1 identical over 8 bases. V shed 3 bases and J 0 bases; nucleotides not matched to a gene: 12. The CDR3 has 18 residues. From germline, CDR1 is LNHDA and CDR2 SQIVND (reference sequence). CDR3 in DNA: TGTGCCAGTAGTATCTCACGGACAGGGATAAACTCTAACTATGGCTACACCTTC. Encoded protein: CASSISRTGINSNYGYTF.

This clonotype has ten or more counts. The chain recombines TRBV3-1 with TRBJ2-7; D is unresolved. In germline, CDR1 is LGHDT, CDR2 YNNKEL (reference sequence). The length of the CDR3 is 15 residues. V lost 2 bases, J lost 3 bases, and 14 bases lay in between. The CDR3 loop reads CASSQMNTGYYEQYF. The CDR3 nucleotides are TGTGCCAGCAGCCAAATGAACACCGGGTACTACGAGCAGTACTTC.

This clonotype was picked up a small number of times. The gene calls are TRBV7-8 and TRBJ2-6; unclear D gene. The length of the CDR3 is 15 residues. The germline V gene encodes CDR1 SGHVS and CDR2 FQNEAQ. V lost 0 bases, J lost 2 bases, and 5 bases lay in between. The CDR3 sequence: CASSLAGPGANVLTF. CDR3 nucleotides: TGTGCCAGCAGCTTAGCAGGGCCTGGGGCCAACGTCCTGACTTTC.

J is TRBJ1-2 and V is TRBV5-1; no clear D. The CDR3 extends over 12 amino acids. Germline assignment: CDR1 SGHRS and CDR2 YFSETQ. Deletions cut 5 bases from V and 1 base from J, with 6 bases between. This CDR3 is CASRGINYGYTF. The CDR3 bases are TGCGCCAGCAGAGGCATTAACTATGGCTACACCTTC.